Shown below are 2 T cell receptor beta chains from a single sample sequenced in a study of CD4 T cells in relation to SARS-CoV-2 and coronaviruses. CD4+ T cells from unexposed donors were obtained before the COVID-19 pandemic (2011-2018). The cells were cultured for approximately ten days before CD4+ T cells were isolated. Their antigens are not known. The protocol was immunoSEQ multiplex PCR, while the TCRdb copy is restricted to in-frame clones and leaves out a portion. The data contain 15,000 to 20,000 clones, about 73% of them singletons. The sample comprised CD4+ T cells from PBMCs, cultured in vitro. The origin of the receptors is a human donor in good health.

This clone was detected only once. This rearrangement joins TRBV4-1 to TRBJ2-1, with TRBD2 matching over 14 bases. The germline CDR1 and CDR2 sequences are MGHRA and YSYEKL. This CDR3 comprises 16 residues. V was pared by 4 bases and J by 8 bases, with 7 bases of the junction left unmatched. The CDR3 reads CASSLGTSGSLYEQFF. For the CDR3, the DNA is TGCGCCAGCAGCCTTGGGACTAGCGGGAGTTTATATGAGCAGTTCTTC.

The V gene is TRBV5-1, the J gene TRBJ2-7, with D tentatively TRBD1 (6 bases). Germline V lookup: CDR1 SGHRS, CDR2 YFSETQ. The CDR3 sequence is 12 residues long. The V and J ends lost 7 bases and 0 bases respectively, with 8 bases between them. CDR3 sequence reads: CASGQSSYEQYF. In DNA, the CDR3 is TGCGCCAGCGGACAGTCCTCCTACGAGCAGTACTTC.